Below are 7 T cell receptor beta chains sequenced from a single sample in a study of T cells in localized non-small cell lung cancer. Profiling relied on immunoSEQ multiplex PCR, and the TCRdb table lists in-frame clones only, not all of them. The top ten clones hold roughly 5% of a sample with about 24,000 clones, approximately 86% of them seen once. The sequenced sample was peripheral blood, obtained before any cancer treatment. The receptors come from a male donor aged 60 or over with stage II squamous cell lung carcinoma.

The chain uses TRBV13 and TRBJ1-1; D is ambiguous. In germline, CDR1 is PRHDT, CDR2 FYEKMQ (reference sequence). The V and J ends lost 0 bases and 1 base respectively, with 6 bases between them. The CDR3 consists of 14 residues. CDR3 in DNA: TGTGCCAGCAGCTTAGGGTACGCGAACACTGAAGCTTTCTTT. This codes for CASSLGYANTEAFF.

This chain connects TRBV19 to TRBJ1-3, with TRBD1 identical over 9 bases. Germline CDR1 reads LNHDA; CDR2 reads SQIVND (reference sequence). The V segment lost 7 bases and the J segment 5 bases; nucleotides outside the gene matches: 6. The CDR3 has 14 residues. CDR3 sequence reads: CASTSDRGRNTIYF. The DNA of the CDR3 is TGTGCCAGTACCTCGGACAGGGGACGAAACACCATATATTTT. Full variable domain (remainder filled in from reference TRBV19 and TRBJ1-3): DGGITQSPKYLFRKEGQNVTLSCEQNLNHDAMYWYRQDPGQGLRLIYYSQIVNDFQKGDIAEGYSVSREKKESFPLTVTSAQKNPTAFYLCASTSDRGRNTIYFGEGSWLTVV.

V gene TRBV4-3 combines with J gene TRBJ2-3; D possibly corresponds to TRBD1 (5 bases). CDR1 is LGHNA, CDR2 YSLEER, per germline. This CDR3 comprises 15 residues. Trimming stripped 3 bases from V and 4 bases from J, with 14 bases between. CDR3 sequence: CASSHQGRVPDTQYF. CDR3 in DNA: TGCGCCAGCAGCCACCAGGGCAGGGTTCCAGATACGCAGTATTTT.

V is TRBV30 and J is TRBJ2-5; D perhaps matches TRBD1 (6 bases). V gave up 4 bases and J gave up 4 bases, with 16 bases separating them. Germline-derived CDR1 and CDR2 are GTSNPN and SVGIG (reference sequence). The CDR3 has 14 residues. CDR3 in DNA: TGTGCCTGGACTAGGGACACCGACAGAGAGACCCAGTACTTC. This translates into CAWTRDTDRETQYF.

This chain uses TRBV7-3 with TRBJ2-3; D gene uncertain. The germline gives CDR1 SGHTA, CDR2 FQGTGA. The CDR3 has 13 residues. V lost 5 bases to trimming and J lost 0 bases, with 6 bases between them. For the CDR3, the DNA is TGTGCCAGCAGCGCCGACAGCACAGATACGCAGTATTTT. Protein: CASSADSTDTQYF.

The chain combines TRBV4-2 with TRBJ1-6; D is undetermined. The V gene lost 3 bases and the J gene lost 0 bases, with 3 bases spanning the gap. Germline V gene lookup returns CDR1 LGHNA and CDR2 YNFKEQ. The CDR3 extends over 14 amino acids. CDR3 nucleotide sequence: TGTGCCAGCAGCCAGGGCTCCTATAATTCACCCCTCCACTTT. Translating gives CASSQGSYNSPLHF.

Only a few counts were recorded for this clone. For the CDR3, the DNA is TGTGCCAGCAGTCCGAGCGGGAGGGAATACAATGAGCAGTTCTTC. Protein product: CASSPSGREYNEQFF. The chain recombines TRBV12-1 with TRBJ2-1; no DNA check was done on the table's D call, TRBD2. TRBV12-1 is deemed a pseudogene. The CDR3 covers 15 residues.